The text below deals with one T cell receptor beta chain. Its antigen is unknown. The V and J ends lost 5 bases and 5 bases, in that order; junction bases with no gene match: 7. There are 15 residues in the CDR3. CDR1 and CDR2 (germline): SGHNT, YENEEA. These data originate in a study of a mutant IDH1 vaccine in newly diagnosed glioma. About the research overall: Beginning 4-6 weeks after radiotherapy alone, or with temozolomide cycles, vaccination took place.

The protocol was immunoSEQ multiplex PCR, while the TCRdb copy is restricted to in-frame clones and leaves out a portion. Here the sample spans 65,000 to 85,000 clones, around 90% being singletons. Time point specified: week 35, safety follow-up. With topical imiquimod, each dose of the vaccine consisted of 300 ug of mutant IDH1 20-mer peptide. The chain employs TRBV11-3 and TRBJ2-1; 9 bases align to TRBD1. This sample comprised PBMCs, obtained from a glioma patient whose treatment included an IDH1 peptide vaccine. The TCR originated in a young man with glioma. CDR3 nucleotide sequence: TGTGCCAGCAGCCCCGGGACAGGGCTCCACAATGAGCAGTTCTTC. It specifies CASSPGTGLHNEQFF.